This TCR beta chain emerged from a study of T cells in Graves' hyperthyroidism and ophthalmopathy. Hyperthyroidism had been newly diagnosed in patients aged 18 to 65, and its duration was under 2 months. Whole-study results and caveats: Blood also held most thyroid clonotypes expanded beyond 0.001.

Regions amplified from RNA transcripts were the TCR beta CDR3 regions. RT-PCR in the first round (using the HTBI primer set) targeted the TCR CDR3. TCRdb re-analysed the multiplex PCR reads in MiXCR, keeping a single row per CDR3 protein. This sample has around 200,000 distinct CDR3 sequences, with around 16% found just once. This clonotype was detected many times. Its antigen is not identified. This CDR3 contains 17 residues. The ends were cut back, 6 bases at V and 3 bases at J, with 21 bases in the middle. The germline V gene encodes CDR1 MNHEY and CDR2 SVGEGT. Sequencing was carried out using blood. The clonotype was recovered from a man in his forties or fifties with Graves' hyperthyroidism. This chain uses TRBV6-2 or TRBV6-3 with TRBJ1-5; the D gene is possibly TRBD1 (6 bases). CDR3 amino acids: CASRTTKGGRPNQPQHF. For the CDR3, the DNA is TGTGCCAGCAGGACTACAAAGGGGGGACGACCCAATCAGCCCCAGCATTTT.